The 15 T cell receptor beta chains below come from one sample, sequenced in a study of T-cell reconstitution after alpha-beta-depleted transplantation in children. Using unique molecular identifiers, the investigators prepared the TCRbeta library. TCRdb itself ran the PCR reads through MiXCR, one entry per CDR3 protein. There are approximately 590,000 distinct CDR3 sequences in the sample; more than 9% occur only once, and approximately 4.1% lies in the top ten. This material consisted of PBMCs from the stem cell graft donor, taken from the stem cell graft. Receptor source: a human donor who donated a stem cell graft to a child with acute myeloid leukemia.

The CDR3 DNA follows: TGTGCCAGCAGCCAACCGGGACTAGCGGGATCTCAAGATACGCAGTATTTT. Translated, it gives CASSQPGLAGSQDTQYF. This sequence joins TRBV6-1 and TRBJ2-3; 13 bases line up with TRBD2. In germline, CDR1 is MNHNS, CDR2 SASEGT. The junction had 11 bases not matched to a gene; V was cut back by 6 bases and J by 5 bases. CDR3 size: 17 residues.

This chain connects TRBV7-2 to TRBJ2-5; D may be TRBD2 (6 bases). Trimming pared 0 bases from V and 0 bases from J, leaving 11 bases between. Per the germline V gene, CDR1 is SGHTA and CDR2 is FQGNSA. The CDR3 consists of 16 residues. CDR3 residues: CASSLAAGLYQETQYF. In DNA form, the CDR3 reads TGTGCCAGCAGCTTAGCTGCGGGGCTTTACCAAGAGACCCAGTACTTC.

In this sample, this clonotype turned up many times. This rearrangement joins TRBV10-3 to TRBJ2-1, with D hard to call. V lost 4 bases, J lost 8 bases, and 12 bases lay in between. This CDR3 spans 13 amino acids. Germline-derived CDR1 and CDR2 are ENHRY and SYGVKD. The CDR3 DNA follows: TGTGCCATCAGTGGGACCGCCGCGGATGAGCAGTTCTTC. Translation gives CAISGTAADEQFF.

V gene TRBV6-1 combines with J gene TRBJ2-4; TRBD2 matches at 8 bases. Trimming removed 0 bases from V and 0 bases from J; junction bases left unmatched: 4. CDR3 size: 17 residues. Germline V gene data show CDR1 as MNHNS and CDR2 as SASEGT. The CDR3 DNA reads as TGTGCCAGCAGTGAAGCCCGGGGGGGTTCAGCCAAAAACATTCAGTACTTC. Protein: CASSEARGGSAKNIQYF.

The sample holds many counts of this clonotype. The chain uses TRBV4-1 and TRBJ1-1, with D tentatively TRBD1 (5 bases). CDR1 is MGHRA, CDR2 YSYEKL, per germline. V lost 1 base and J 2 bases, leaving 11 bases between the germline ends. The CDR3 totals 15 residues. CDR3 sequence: CASSQVRGTNTEAFF. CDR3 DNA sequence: TGCGCCAGCAGCCAAGTTAGGGGAACAAACACTGAAGCTTTCTTT.

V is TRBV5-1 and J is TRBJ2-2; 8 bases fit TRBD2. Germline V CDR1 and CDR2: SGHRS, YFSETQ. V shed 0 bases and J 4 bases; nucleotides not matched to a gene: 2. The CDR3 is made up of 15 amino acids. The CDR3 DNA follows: TGCGCCAGCAGCTTGGGTAGCGGGACCACCGGGGAGCTGTTTTTT. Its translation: CASSLGSGTTGELFF.

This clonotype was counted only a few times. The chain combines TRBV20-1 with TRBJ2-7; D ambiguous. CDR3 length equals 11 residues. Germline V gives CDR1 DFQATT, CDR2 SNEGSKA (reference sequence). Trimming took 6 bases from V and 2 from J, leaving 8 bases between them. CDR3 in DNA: TGCAGTGCCTATCGCCCCTACGAGCAGTACTTC. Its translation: CSAYRPYEQYF.

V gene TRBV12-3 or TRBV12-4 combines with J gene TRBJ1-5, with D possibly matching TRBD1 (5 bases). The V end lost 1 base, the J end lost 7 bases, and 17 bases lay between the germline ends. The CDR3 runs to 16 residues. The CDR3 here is CASSLVDGSWGQPQHF. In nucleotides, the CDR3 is TGTGCCAGCAGTTTAGTAGATGGGAGCTGGGGCCAGCCCCAGCATTTT.

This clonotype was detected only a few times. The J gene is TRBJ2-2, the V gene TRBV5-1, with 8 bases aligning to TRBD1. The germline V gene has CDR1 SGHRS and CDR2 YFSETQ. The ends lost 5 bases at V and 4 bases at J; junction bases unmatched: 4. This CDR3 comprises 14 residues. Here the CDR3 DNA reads TGCGCCAGCAGTAGGACAGGGATCACCGGGGAGCTGTTTTTT. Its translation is CASSRTGITGELFF.

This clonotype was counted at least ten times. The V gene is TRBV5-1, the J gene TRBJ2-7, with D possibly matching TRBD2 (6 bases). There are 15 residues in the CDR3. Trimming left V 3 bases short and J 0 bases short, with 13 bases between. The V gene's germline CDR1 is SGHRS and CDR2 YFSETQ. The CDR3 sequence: CASSSGLSFSYEQYF. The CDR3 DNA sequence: TGCGCCAGCAGCTCTGGACTATCCTTCTCCTACGAGCAGTACTTC.

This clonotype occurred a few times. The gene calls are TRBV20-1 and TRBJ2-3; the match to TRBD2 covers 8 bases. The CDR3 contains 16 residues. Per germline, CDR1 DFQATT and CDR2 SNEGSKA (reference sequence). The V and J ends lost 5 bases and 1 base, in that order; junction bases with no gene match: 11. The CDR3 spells CSAVGGEGSGTDTQYF. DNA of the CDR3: TGCAGTGCTGTCGGGGGGGAGGGCTCGGGCACAGATACGCAGTATTTT.

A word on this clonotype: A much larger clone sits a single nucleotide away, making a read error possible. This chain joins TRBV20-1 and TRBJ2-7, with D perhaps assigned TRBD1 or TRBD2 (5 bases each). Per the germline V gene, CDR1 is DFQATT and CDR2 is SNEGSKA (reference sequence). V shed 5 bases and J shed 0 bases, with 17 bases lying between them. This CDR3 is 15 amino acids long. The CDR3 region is CSAGLVEGLSYEQYF. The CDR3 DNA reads TGCAGTGCTGGGCTGGTCGAGGGGCTCTCCTACGAGCAGTACTTC.

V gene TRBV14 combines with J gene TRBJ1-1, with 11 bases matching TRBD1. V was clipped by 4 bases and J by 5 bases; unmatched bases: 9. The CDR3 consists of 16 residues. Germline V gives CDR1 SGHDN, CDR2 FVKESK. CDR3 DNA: TGTGCCAGCAGCCGAGGACCGGGACAGGGGGAGACTGAAGCTTTCTTT. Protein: CASSRGPGQGETEAFF.

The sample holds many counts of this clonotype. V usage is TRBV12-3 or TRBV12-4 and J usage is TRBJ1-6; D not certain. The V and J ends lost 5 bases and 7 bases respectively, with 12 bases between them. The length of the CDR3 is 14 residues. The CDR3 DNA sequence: TGTGCCAGCAGTAAAGTCATCGGCAATTCACCCCTCCACTTT. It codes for CASSKVIGNSPLHF.

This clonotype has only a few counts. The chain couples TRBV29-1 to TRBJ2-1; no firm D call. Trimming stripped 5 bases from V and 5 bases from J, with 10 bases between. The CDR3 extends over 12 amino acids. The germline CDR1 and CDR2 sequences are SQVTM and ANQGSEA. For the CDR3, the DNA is TGCAGCGTTAGCCTGGGAAACAATGAGCAGTTCTTC. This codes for CSVSLGNNEQFF.